This TCR beta chain was sequenced in a study of human T cells and chemical hapten exposure. Time point of the sample: patch test 1, 2 weeks after DPC sensitization. This sample's treatment: therapeutic diphenylcyclopropenone sensitization with weekly scalp DPC. A few counts support this clonotype. One entry per CDR3 protein, called by TCRdb with MiXCR from the RACE reads. The sample holds 300,000 to 450,000 distinct CDR3 sequences; 4% to 5.5% are singletons and the top ten take 2% to 2.5%. Germline CDR1 is SQVTM and CDR2 is ANQGSEA. CDR3 length: 12 residues. V was trimmed by 3 bases and J by 7 bases, leaving 12 bases between them.

The chain joins TRBV29-1 to TRBJ1-2; weak D call: TRBD1 (5 bases). Sequenced material: whole blood, taken in connection with sensitization to the hapten diphenylcyclopropenone (DPC). This receptor was taken from a woman between 50 and 59 years old with alopecia areata. Some clones in this sample may be carry-over from other donors' samples. The CDR3 here is CSVDSPGGGYTF. The CDR3 DNA is TGCAGCGTTGATTCTCCCGGGGGTGGCTACACCTTC.